These 15 T cell receptor beta chains were all obtained from the same sample, sequenced in a study of T cells after yellow fever vaccination. TCRdb re-called the 5' RACE reads through MiXCR, storing one row per CDR3 protein. The repertoire consists of approximately 150,000 distinct CDR3 sequences, with around 9% occurring once and the leading ten covering roughly 40%. The material sequenced was CD8+ T cells sorted from PBMCs, taken 45 days after the yellow fever booster vaccination. The source is a man aged 18-30 years who received the YFV17D yellow fever vaccine.

This clonotype has only a few counts. The CDR3 reads CASSPGLAGGPEPDTQYF. The CDR3 region has the DNA TGTGCCAGCAGCCCAGGACTAGCGGGGGGGCCGGAGCCAGATACGCAGTATTTT. V usage is TRBV7-2 and J usage is TRBJ2-3, with 15 nucleotides matching TRBD2. The CDR3 consists of 18 residues. Germline V lookup: CDR1 SGHTA, CDR2 FQGNSA. The V segment lost 5 bases and the J segment 4 bases; nucleotides outside the gene matches: 10.

The chain carries TRBV27 and TRBJ1-1; D call uncertain. Germline loops: CDR1 MNHEY, CDR2 SMNVEV (reference sequence). The germline V and J ends were trimmed by 2 bases and 5 bases, with 9 bases remaining between them. The CDR3 has 13 residues. CDR3 coding DNA: TGTGCCAGCAGTTTAACGGACTGGACTGAAGCTTTCTTT. Residues: CASSLTDWTEAFF.

The V call is TRBV25-1, the J call TRBJ2-2; D perhaps matches TRBD2 (6 bases). CDR1 and CDR2 (germline): MGHDK, SYGVNS. This CDR3 comprises 18 residues. Trimming took 11 bases from V and 4 from J, leaving 29 bases between them. The CDR3 sequence: CAPNGKGRPFDGTGELFF. The CDR3 region has the DNA TGTGCCCCCAACGGGAAGGGGAGGCCCTTCGACGGCACCGGGGAGCTGTTTTTT.

The J gene is TRBJ1-1, the V gene TRBV7-9; D not resolved. V lost 4 bases to trimming and J lost 6 bases, with 12 bases between them. The CDR3 extends over 13 amino acids. Germline values: CDR1 SEHNR, CDR2 FQNEAQ (reference sequence). CDR3: CASSSGRNSEAFF. The CDR3 nucleotides read TGTGCCAGCAGCTCGGGTCGGAATTCTGAAGCTTTCTTT. Full variable domain (missing parts from reference TRBV7-9 and TRBJ1-1): DTGVSQNPRHKITKRGQNVTFRCDPISEHNRLYWYRQTLGQGPEFLTYFQNEAQLEKSRLLSDRFSAERPKGSFSTLEIQRTEQGDSAMYLCASSSGRNSEAFFGQGTRLTVV.

This clonotype was observed a few times. V gene TRBV29-1 combines with J gene TRBJ1-2; D remains ambiguous. CDR3 size: 12 residues. V lost 5 bases and J lost 8, with 15 bases in between. In germline, CDR1 is SQVTM, CDR2 ANQGSEA. The CDR3 nucleotides are TGCAGCGTTCCTTGGGCCCGCGGAGGCTACACCTTC. Residues: CSVPWARGGYTF.

CDR3 sequence reads: CASSLEVWENTEAFF. The DNA for the CDR3 is TGTGCCAGCAGCTTGGAGGTGTGGGAGAACACTGAAGCTTTCTTT. The V gene is TRBV5-4, the J gene TRBJ1-1; unclear D gene. The CDR3 contains 15 residues. The V end was cut by 0 bases, the J end by 1 base, with 10 bases between. Looked up from germline, CDR1 is SGHNT and CDR2 is YYREEE (reference sequence).

This clonotype has a handful of counts. The chain recombines TRBV4-1 with TRBJ2-5; TRBD1 matches at 9 bases. The ends lost 8 bases at V and 1 base at J; junction bases unmatched: 5. The CDR3 covers 14 residues. Germline values: CDR1 MGHRA, CDR2 YSYEKL. Here the CDR3 DNA reads TGCGCCAGCTCGGACAGGGGAACCCAAGAGACCCAGTACTTC. This encodes CASSDRGTQETQYF.

The V call is TRBV7-3, the J call TRBJ2-3, with D possibly TRBD2 on 6 matching bases. Trimming cost V 5 bases and J 2 bases, with 11 bases left between them. Germline V gene lookup returns CDR1 SGHTA and CDR2 FQGTGA. The CDR3 covers 14 residues. CDR3 amino acids: CASSPAGPTDTQYF. In DNA, the CDR3 is TGTGCCAGCAGCCCAGCGGGTCCCACAGATACGCAGTATTTT.

The chain has TRBV6-1 and TRBJ2-7; 8 bases are shared with TRBD1. This CDR3 spans 14 amino acids. After removal of 7 bases from V and 5 bases from J, the junction contained 10 bases not matched to a gene. Germline V CDR1 and CDR2: MNHNS, SASEGT. The CDR3 spells CASNLWSGGHEQYF. The DNA of the CDR3 is TGTGCCAGCAATCTCTGGTCAGGGGGCCACGAGCAGTACTTC.

The chain links TRBV7-8 to TRBJ2-3; D might be TRBD1 (5 bases). Germline CDR1 is SGHVS and CDR2 is FQNEAQ. This CDR3 contains 16 residues. V lost 0 bases and J 1 base, leaving 11 bases between the germline ends. In nucleotides, the CDR3 is TGTGCCAGCAGCTTAGCGCTGGGGCAGGGCACAGATACGCAGTATTTT. Its protein is CASSLALGQGTDTQYF. The whole variable domain, filled in from reference TRBV7-8 and TRBJ2-3, reads GAGVSQSPRYKVAKRGQDVALRCDPISGHVSLFWYQQALGQGPEFLTYFQNEAQLDKSGLPSDRFFAERPEGSVSTLKIQRTQQEDSAVYLCASSLALGQGTDTQYFGPGTRLTVL.

The V call is TRBV4-1, the J call TRBJ2-7; a possible D gene is TRBD1 (6 bases). Trimming took 0 bases from V and 4 from J, leaving 10 bases between them. From germline, CDR1 is MGHRA and CDR2 YSYEKL. CDR3 length: 14 amino acids. In DNA form, the CDR3 reads TGCGCCAGCAGCCAAGAGGACAGAGGTTACGAGCAGTACGTC. Amino acids: CASSQEDRGYEQYV.

This clonotype was observed a handful of times. CDR3 protein: CSARTASGGRPYEQYF. The CDR3 coding sequence is TGCAGTGCTAGAACCGCCAGCGGGGGCCGCCCCTACGAGCAGTACTTC. The rearrangement uses TRBV20-1 and TRBJ2-7; 8 bases fit TRBD2. Trimming cost V 2 bases and J 2 bases; bases outside gene matches: 11. The CDR3 is 16 amino acids. CDR1 and CDR2 from the germline V gene are DFQATT and SNEGSKA (reference sequence).

This chain joins TRBV12-3 or TRBV12-4 and TRBJ1-5; D uncertain. V was shortened by 5 bases and J by 7 bases, with 9 bases between the two germline ends. The CDR3 length is 12 residues. CDR3 DNA: TGTGCCAGCAGTGAAGACACCCAGCCCCAGCATTTT. It encodes CASSEDTQPQHF.

This clonotype was seen only a few times. V usage is TRBV6-2 or TRBV6-3 and J usage is TRBJ2-5, with a tentative D call TRBD1 (6 bases). CDR3 length: 15 residues. The V and J ends lost 6 bases and 5 bases respectively, with 19 bases between them. The V gene's germline CDR1 is MNHEY and CDR2 SVGEGT. CDR3 loop: CASSPGTTTTETQYF. The CDR3 region has the DNA TGTGCCAGCAGCCCCGGGACAACAACCACGGAGACCCAGTACTTC.

The genes are TRBV4-3 and TRBJ1-5; D gene unclear. The CDR3 length is 16 residues. The germline CDR1 and CDR2 sequences are LGHNA and YSLEER. The V gene lost 0 bases and the J gene lost 3 bases, with 12 bases spanning the gap. CDR3 loop: CASSQDFRGYNQPQHF. The CDR3 DNA reads as TGCGCCAGCAGCCAAGATTTTCGGGGATACAATCAGCCCCAGCATTTT.